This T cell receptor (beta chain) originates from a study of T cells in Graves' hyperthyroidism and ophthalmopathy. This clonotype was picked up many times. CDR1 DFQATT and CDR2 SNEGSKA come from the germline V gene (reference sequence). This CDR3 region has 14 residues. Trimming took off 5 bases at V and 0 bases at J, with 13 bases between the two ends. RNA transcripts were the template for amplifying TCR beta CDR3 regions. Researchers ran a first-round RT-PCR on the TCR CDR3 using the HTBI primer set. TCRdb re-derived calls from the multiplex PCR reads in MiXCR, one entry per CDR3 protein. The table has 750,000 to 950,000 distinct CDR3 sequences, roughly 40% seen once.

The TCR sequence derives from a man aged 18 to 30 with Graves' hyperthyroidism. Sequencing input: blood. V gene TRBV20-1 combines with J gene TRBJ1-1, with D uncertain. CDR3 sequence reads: CSAPQDGLNTEAFF. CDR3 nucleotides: TGCAGTGCTCCTCAGGACGGATTGAACACTGAAGCTTTCTTT.